The rows below give T cell receptor beta chains drawn from one sample of a study of cytomegalovirus exposure and HLA in healthy donors. This table comes from immunoSEQ multiplex PCR, and its TCRdb copy is limited to in-frame clones, with some not included. The sample consists of 95,000 to 150,000 clones, about 78% of them appearing once. What was sequenced was PBMCs. The receptors originated from a woman aged 35 to 49 in good health and CMV-seropositive. The CDR3 runs from the conserved cysteine through the conserved F or W. The D gene is left open where the match is weak. The listing skips clone size in some rows; elsewhere it reads once, few, many or a size class.

d_call | clone_size | j_call | v_call | cdr3_length | cdr3_nt | cdr3_aa
NA | NA | TRBJ1-2 | TRBV2 | 13 | TGTGCCAGCAGTGATCAAGCCCCCTATGGCTACACCTTC | CASSDQAPYGYTF
NA | few | TRBJ1-3 | TRBV2 | 14 | TGTGCCAGCATGGTCCAGGTCTCTGGAAACACCATATATTTT | CASMVQVSGNTIYF
NA | once | TRBJ2-5 | TRBV5-4 | 14 | TGTGCCAGCAGCTTAGGGCAGGGACAAGAGACCCAGTACTTC | CASSLGQGQETQYF
NA | NA | TRBJ2-5 | TRBV2 | 13 | TGTGCCAGCAGATACGGACAAGCAGAGACCCAGTACTTC | CASRYGQAETQYF
NA | NA | TRBJ1-1 | TRBV6-1 | 14 | TGTGCCAGCAGCCCTAGGCCCTTGAACACTGAAGCTTTCTTT | CASSPRPLNTEAFF
NA | NA | TRBJ1-3 | TRBV11-2 | 12 | TGTGCCAGCAGCCTTGACAGAAACACCATATATTTT | CASSLDRNTIYF
NA | once | TRBJ2-2 | TRBV2 | 13 | TGTGCCAGCAGTGGGACTGGTGGCGGGGAGCTGTTTTTT | CASSGTGGGELFF
TRBD1 | NA | TRBJ2-3 | TRBV29-1 | 10 | TGCAGCGTTGGACAGGGGGCCCAGTATTTT | CSVGQGAQYF
TRBD2 | NA | TRBJ2-2 | TRBV5-1 | 15 | TGCGCCAGCAGGTCGGGACTAGCGTTGGGCGGGGAGCTGTTTTTT | CASRSGLALGGELFF
TRBD1 | NA | TRBJ1-5 | TRBV7-9 | 14 | TGTGCCAGCAGTTACCAGGGGGAAGGCCAGCCCCAGCATTTT | CASSYQGEGQPQHF
NA | NA | TRBJ1-5 | TRBV10-3 | 13 | TGTGCCATCTCCCGGGAAACGGGTCAGCCCCAGCATTTT | CAISRETGQPQHF
NA | few | TRBJ2-7 | TRBV29-1 | 13 | TGCAGCGTTGTTTCGCAGGGGCAGTACGAGCAGTACTTC | CSVVSQGQYEQYF
NA | NA | TRBJ2-7 | TRBV14 | 14 | TGTGCCAGCAGCCAAGAAGCAGGGACCTACGAGCAGTACTTC | CASSQEAGTYEQYF
TRBD1 | few | TRBJ2-1 | TRBV7-8 | 13 | TGTGCCAGCAGTTTGGACAGGGCTAATGAGCAGTTCTTC | CASSLDRANEQFF
NA | NA | TRBJ2-2 | TRBV11-3 | 14 | TGTGCCAGCAGCTTAGACAGAGGACACGGGGAGCTGTTTTTT | CASSLDRGHGELFF
TRBD1 | NA | TRBJ1-5 | TRBV4-3 | 16 | TGCGCCAGCAGCCAAGGTACAGGGGATAGCAATCAGCCCCAGCATTTT | CASSQGTGDSNQPQHF
TRBD2 | NA | TRBJ2-3 | TRBV7-8 | 19 | TGTGCCAGCAGCCTAAGACTCGTGACTAGCGGGGGGCTCACAGATACGCAGTATTTT | CASSLRLVTSGGLTDTQYF
NA | NA | TRBJ1-3 | TRBV4-1 | 16 | TGCGCCAGCAGCCTTGTTACAGGGAGGGAAGGAAACACCATATATTTT | CASSLVTGREGNTIYF
NA | few | TRBJ1-1 | TRBV4-1 | 14 | TGCGCCAGCAGCCAAGGGACTTTCAGGACTGAAGCTTTCTTT | CASSQGTFRTEAFF
NA | few | TRBJ1-1 | TRBV6-6 | 14 | TGTGCCAGCAGTTACGGGCAGCCGAACACTGAAGCTTTCTTT | CASSYGQPNTEAFF
NA | NA | TRBJ2-3 | TRBV7-8 | 11 | TGTGCCAGCAGCTTCTCAGATACGCAGTATTTT | CASSFSDTQYF
NA | NA | TRBJ2-7 | TRBV6-5 | 14 | TGTGCCAGCAGTCCCGAGTGGAGGGCCTACGAGCAGTACTTC | CASSPEWRAYEQYF
NA | few | TRBJ1-2 | TRBV6-5 | 14 | TGTGCCAGCAATCCTACAGGGTCCGGCTATGGCTACACCTTC | CASNPTGSGYGYTF
NA | NA | TRBJ2-1 | TRBV6-5 | 16 | TGTGCCAGCAGTTATGACAGCCTCCGGGTGGGTTATGAGCAGTTCTTC | CASSYDSLRVGYEQFF